This section outlines one TCR beta chain sequence together with its context. The data belong to a study of blood T cell repertoires in COVID-19. As for the study in general: Acute and convalescent COVID-19 specimens originated in the United States, Italy and Spain. Nucleic acid was either cDNA or gDNA, and it came from T cells, B-cell-depleted T cells, or PBMCs.

Original processing methods: Counts of nucleated cells, estimated from reference gene primer amplification, were obtained. The assay was immunoSEQ multiplex PCR, and TCRdb's table has in-frame clones only and misses some. V and J calls plus clone size are reproduced from that table; the DNA served to infer D and trimming. The sample holds over 250,000 clones, around 90% seen once. Trimming took 2 bases from V and 2 from J; bases not matched to a gene: 6. From germline, CDR1 is SGDLS and CDR2 YYNGEE. The CDR3 runs 16 residues. The material sequenced was peripheral blood. The receptor was isolated from a man between 60 and 75 years old who had recovered from COVID-19. The chain combines TRBV9 with TRBJ2-5; TRBD2 agrees at 10 bases. CDR3 amino acids: CASSVAGLAVQETQYF. CDR3 bases: TGTGCCAGCAGCGTCGCAGGACTAGCGGTACAAGAGACCCAGTACTTC.